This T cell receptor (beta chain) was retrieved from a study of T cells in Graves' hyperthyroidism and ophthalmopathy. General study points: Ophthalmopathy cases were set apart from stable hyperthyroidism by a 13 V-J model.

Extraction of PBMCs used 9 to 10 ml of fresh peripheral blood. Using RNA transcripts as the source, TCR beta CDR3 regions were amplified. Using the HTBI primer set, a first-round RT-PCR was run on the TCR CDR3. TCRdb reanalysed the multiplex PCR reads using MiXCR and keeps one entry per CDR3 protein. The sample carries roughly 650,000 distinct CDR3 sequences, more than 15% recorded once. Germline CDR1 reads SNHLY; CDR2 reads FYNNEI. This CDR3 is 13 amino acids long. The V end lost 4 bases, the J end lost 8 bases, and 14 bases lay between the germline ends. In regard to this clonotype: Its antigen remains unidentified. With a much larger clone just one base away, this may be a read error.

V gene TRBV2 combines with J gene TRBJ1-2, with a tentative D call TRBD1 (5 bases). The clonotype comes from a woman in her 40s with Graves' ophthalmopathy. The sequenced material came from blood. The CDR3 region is CASSVQGLRGYTF. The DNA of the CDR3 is TGTGCCAGCAGTGTGCAGGGCTTAAGGGGCTACACCTTC.